This T cell receptor beta chain was captured by sequencing in a study of cytomegalovirus exposure and HLA in healthy donors. The CDR3 runs 11 residues. Germline assignment: CDR1 SQVTM and CDR2 ANQGSEA. Trimming stripped 7 bases from V and 5 bases from J, with 12 bases between. Vbeta (60) and Jbeta (13) primers were used in the PCR. Profiled with immunoSEQ multiplex PCR; TCRdb holds only in-frame clones, not every one. Of about 190,000 clones listed, just under 75% were seen once; the top ten hold less than 4%. This clone turned up a few times. The antigen is not known. Overall study results and limits: Association of a missense DCLRE1C variant with TCR beta V- and J-gene trimming was reported in a later analysis.

This TCR derives from a woman in her twenties or thirties in good health and CMV-seropositive. The specimen was PBMCs. This chain joins TRBV29-1 and TRBJ2-7; possibly TRBD2 for D (6 bases). The CDR3 DNA follows: TGCAGCGGCGGGATCAACGACGAGCAGTACTTC. Translated: CSGGINDEQYF.